The 5 T cell receptor beta chains in this list originate from one sample, sequenced in a study of beta chain features in type 1 diabetes. Isolated RNA was reverse transcribed in full, so expressed TCRB transcripts were sequenced. The table came from immunoSEQ multiplex PCR; TCRdb's copy has only in-frame clones and leaves some out. The sample has roughly 610,000 clones, 15% seen once; the top ten hold approximately 0.099%. The specimen sequenced was naive CD4+ T cells from blood. All receptors come from a man aged 18 to 29 in good health.

This sequence joins TRBV2 and TRBJ1-2; no reliable D call. The V end lost 6 bases, the J end lost 3 bases, and 8 bases lay between the germline ends. This CDR3 comprises 12 residues. Germline lookup yields CDR1 SNHLY and CDR2 FYNNEI. The CDR3 nucleotides are TGTGCCAGCAGCGAGCTGGACTATGGCTACACCTTC. It is translated as CASSELDYGYTF.

The CDR3 DNA reads as TGTGCCAGCAGCCCGGGACTAGCGTCTTCAGATACGCAGTATTTT. It encodes CASSPGLASSDTQYF. The chain combines TRBV6-6 with TRBJ2-3; 10 positions agree with TRBD2. V lost 6 bases and J lost 4; bases outside the gene matches: 7. Germline V gene data show CDR1 as MNHNY and CDR2 as SVGAGI (reference sequence). The CDR3 loop spans 15 amino acids.

CDR3 sequence reads: CASSPYSDSNQPQHF. CDR3 nucleotides: TGTGCCAGCTCACCATACAGTGATAGCAATCAGCCCCAGCATTTT. The chain has TRBV18 and TRBJ1-5; D is unclear. V was shortened by 2 bases and J by 0 bases, with 8 bases between the two germline ends. Germline loops: CDR1 KGHSH, CDR2 LQKENI. This CDR3 spans 15 amino acids.

The chain couples TRBV19 to TRBJ1-1; D not resolved. The CDR3 loop spans 12 amino acids. V shed 3 bases and J shed 10 bases, with 12 bases lying between them. Germline values: CDR1 LNHDA, CDR2 SQIVND (reference sequence). The CDR3 is CASSIRVHGAFF. Here the CDR3 DNA reads TGTGCCAGTAGTATTCGGGTTCACGGAGCTTTCTTT.

This clone was seen a few times. The chain has TRBV4-3 and TRBJ2-7; TRBD2 might be the D (5 bases). This CDR3 contains 14 residues. Germline loops: CDR1 LGHNA, CDR2 YSLEER. Deletions cut 4 bases from V and 2 bases from J, with 12 bases between. The CDR3 DNA reads as TGCGCCAGCAGCCTGGACTGGGGAGCCTACGAGCAGTACTTC. Encoded protein: CASSLDWGAYEQYF.